This T cell receptor beta chain stems from a study of shared T cell receptors in the human thymus. Some clones are missing from TCRdb's copy, which holds only in-frame ones; the method was immunoSEQ multiplex PCR. The sample holds fewer than 700,000 clones, around nine tenths seen once. CDR1 and CDR2 (germline): MNHEY, SVGAGI. CDR3 size: 15 residues. The same data also went into a second study, on human thymus T cells.

The rearrangement joins TRBV6-5 to TRBJ2-5; D is unresolved. TRBJ2-7 matches the DNA end more closely, so the J call is doubtful. Material: thymocytes. The TCR sequence derives from a boy under two years old with a congenital heart defect. The CDR3 DNA follows: TGTGCCAGCAGTGCTTCCTCTTTTAGAACCTACGAGCAGTACTTC. Residues: CASSASSFRTYEQYF.